The rows below give T cell receptor beta chains drawn from one sample of a study of T cell responses to AZD1222 COVID-19 vaccine. Only in-frame clones appear in the TCRdb table, and some are missing; sequencing was by immunoSEQ multiplex PCR. The sample records approximately 60,000 clones, around 85% being singletons. Specimen: peripheral blood, collected on day 0 of MenACWY control vaccination. The receptors come from an adult in good health. Each CDR3 is given with its conserved first and last residue. A D gene is named only where the DNA matches it firmly. The size of a clone is reported for some rows only, either as once, few or many, or as a class for expanded clones.

-,TRBV14,TRBJ2-5,-,CASSQAIGGALETQYF,TGTGCCAGCAGCCAAGCGATTGGGGGGGCGCTAGAGACCCAGTACTTC
-,TRBV10-3,TRBJ2-1,-,CAISESGNEQFF,TGTGCCATCAGTGAGTCGGGAAATGAGCAGTTCTTC
-,TRBV28,TRBJ1-2,-,CASSSGGYGYTF,TGTGCCAGCAGTTCTGGCGGCTATGGCTACACCTTC
-,TRBV29-1,TRBJ1-3,-,CSVETGSGNTIYF,TGCAGCGTTGAAACGGGCTCTGGAAACACCATATATTTT
-,TRBV5-1,TRBJ2-1,-,CASSLVPQGNNEQFF,TGCGCCAGCAGCTTGGTCCCACAAGGCAACAATGAGCAGTTCTTC
-,TRBV28,TRBJ1-2,-,CASSSGSGPRYGYGYTF,TGTGCCAGCAGTTCGGGATCTGGGCCCCGATACGGCTATGGCTACACCTTC
-,TRBV11-2,TRBJ2-7,-,CASSLKVGYEQYF,TGTGCCAGCAGCCTAAAGGTGGGCTACGAGCAGTACTTC
-,TRBV3-1/TRBV3-2,TRBJ1-2,-,CASSQESGYAYGYTF,TGTGCCAGCAGCCAAGAGTCGGGGTACGCCTATGGCTACACCTTC
-,TRBV5-1,TRBJ2-1,TRBD2,CASSPGTSGTPQFF,TGCGCCAGCAGCCCGGGGACTAGCGGGACCCCGCAGTTCTTC
-,TRBV15,TRBJ2-2,-,CATSRGLGGGELFF,TGTGCCACCAGCAGAGGACTAGGGGGCGGGGAGCTGTTTTTT
-,TRBV9,TRBJ1-1,-,CASSPLPQANTEAFF,TGTGCCAGCAGCCCCCTGCCGCAGGCGAACACTGAAGCTTTCTTT
-,TRBV19,TRBJ2-3,-,CASSTDTEHHTQYF,TGTGCCAGTAGTACAGACACAGAGCATCATACGCAGTATTTT
-,TRBV6-2/TRBV6-3,TRBJ2-1,TRBD2,CASSYGGLAGGNEQFF,TGTGCCAGCAGTTACGGCGGACTAGCGGGAGGCAATGAGCAGTTCTTC
-,TRBV27,TRBJ1-1,TRBD1,CASSISTGIAEAFF,TGTGCCAGCAGTATATCGACAGGGATCGCTGAAGCTTTCTTT
-,TRBV30,TRBJ2-2,-,CAWSVGLQGRELFF,TGTGCCTGGAGTGTAGGGCTTCAAGGGAGGGAGCTGTTTTTT
once,TRBV20-1,TRBJ2-2,-,CSASSIDSNTGELFF,TGCAGTGCTAGTAGTATTGACTCGAACACCGGGGAGCTGTTTTTT
medium-sized,TRBV28,TRBJ2-6,-,CASSLGSFSGANVLTF,TGTGCCAGCAGTTTAGGATCTTTCTCTGGGGCCAACGTCCTGACTTTC
-,TRBV19,TRBJ2-7,TRBD1,CASSIYLQGAYEQYF,TGTGCCAGTAGTATCTATTTACAGGGGGCCTACGAGCAGTACTTC
-,TRBV27,TRBJ1-5,-,CASSAYRQNSNQPQHF,TGTGCCAGCAGTGCTTACAGACAGAATAGCAATCAGCCCCAGCATTTT
-,TRBV7-2,TRBJ1-6,TRBD1,CASSPFPGQGVGEDSPLHF,TGTGCCAGCAGTCCCTTCCCGGGACAGGGGGTTGGGGAGGATTCACCCCTCCACTTT
-,TRBV21-1,TRBJ1-1,-,CASPSWRGEGNTEAFF,TGTGCCAGCCCCTCGTGGAGAGGGGAAGGGAACACTGAAGCTTTCTTT
-,TRBV19,TRBJ2-1,-,CASMEDLSYNEQFF,TGTGCCAGTATGGAGGACCTTTCCTACAATGAGCAGTTCTTC
-,TRBV27,TRBJ2-7,TRBD2,CASRLAGGVGEQYF,TGTGCCAGCAGGCTAGCGGGAGGGGTCGGCGAGCAGTACTTC
-,TRBV29-1,TRBJ1-1,-,CSVDEGSYSEAFF,TGCAGCGTTGACGAGGGAAGTTACTCTGAAGCTTTCTTT
-,TRBV27,TRBJ1-6,-,CASSPQISPNSPLHF,TGTGCCAGCAGTCCACAGATTTCTCCTAATTCACCCCTCCACTTT
-,TRBV10-2,TRBJ2-3,-,CASSELKRTDTQYF,TGCGCCAGCAGTGAGCTAAAGCGCACAGATACGCAGTATTTT
-,TRBV6-5,TRBJ1-3,TRBD1,CASSYSPRQGAPIYF,TGTGCCAGCAGTTACTCGCCCCGACAGGGGGCCCCCATATATTTT
-,TRBV12-5,TRBJ2-1,-,CASGFTDEQFF,TGTGCTAGTGGTTTCACCGATGAGCAGTTCTTC
-,TRBV19,TRBJ2-6,TRBD1,CASSTRTGGAGANVLTF,TGTGCCAGTAGTACTAGGACAGGGGGCGCTGGGGCCAACGTCCTGACTTTC
-,TRBV6-5,TRBJ1-1,-,CASRERGQGPEAFF,TGTGCCAGCAGGGAGAGGGGCCAGGGCCCTGAAGCTTTCTTT